This paragraph reports one TCR beta chain. Its antigen is still unknown. This specimen comes from a study of T cells after yellow fever vaccination. Overall study: Those fractions that held only low numbers of cells were prepared using the SMART-Seq v4 Ultra Low Input RNA kit. Study-wide points: Weaker in magnitude, the secondary response showed a faster peak on day 5 versus 15. Across the CD4 and CD8 compartments, a small share of clonotypes was present in both. Sorted repertoires could include abundant contaminating clonotypes from bulk cells.

The germline V gene has CDR1 SGHRS and CDR2 YFSETQ. V was clipped by 2 bases and J by 4 bases, with 13 bases between them. CDR3 length: 15 amino acids. TCRdb called the 5' RACE reads again in MiXCR, with one record for every CDR3 protein. The sample lists nearly 350,000 distinct CDR3 sequences, around 8.1% occurring once. This receptor was obtained from a man aged 18 to 35 who received the YFV17D yellow fever vaccine. The V call is TRBV5-1, the J call TRBJ1-3; D is ambiguous. This sample comprised PBMCs, obtained roughly 46 days after the first yellow fever vaccination. The CDR3 reads CASSFSGNRGNTIYF. CDR3 coding DNA: TGCGCCAGCAGCTTTTCGGGGAATCGCGGAAACACCATATATTTT.